The 30 T cell receptor beta chains reported below all come from one sample, sequenced in a study of blood T cells in healthy people across ages. The use of a sample-barcoded 5' primer and a J-beta primer mix characterized a second PCR of about 6 to 11 cycles. TCRdb itself ran the 5' RACE reads through MiXCR, one entry per CDR3 protein. The table lists 1.4 million or so distinct CDR3 sequences, about 45% of them singletons. Material for sequencing was blood. These TCRs come from a woman aged 18-30 years in good health.

This chain links TRBV27 with TRBJ2-5; 7 bases map to TRBD1. Germline lookup yields CDR1 MNHEY and CDR2 SMNVEV (reference sequence). This CDR3 comprises 14 residues. The V gene end was trimmed by 5 bases and the J gene end by 11 bases; junction bases not matched to a gene: 14. The CDR3 DNA follows: TGTGCCAGCAGTCTCGCCTTTACAGGGGATGAGCAGTACTTC. Its protein product is CASSLAFTGDEQYF.

This clonotype was observed a few times. This chain connects TRBV7-2 to TRBJ2-5; tentative D call: TRBD1 (5 bases). The assigned J gene may be wrong: the sequence end matches TRBJ2-7 better. Germline V gene lookup returns CDR1 SGHTA and CDR2 FQGNSA. The CDR3 runs to 14 residues. For the CDR3, the DNA is TGTGCCAGCAGCCTAGACAGAGTCCCTCGCGAGCAGTACTTC. The encoded protein is CASSLDRVPREQYF.

The chain couples TRBV7-2 to TRBJ2-7, with TRBD1 matching 10 bases. The CDR3 runs 15 residues. The ends lost 5 bases at V and 3 bases at J; junction bases unmatched: 7. Germline loops: CDR1 SGHTA, CDR2 FQGNSA. CDR3 amino acids: CASSIRTGGSYEQYF. DNA for the CDR3: TGTGCCAGCAGCATCAGGACAGGGGGGAGCTACGAGCAGTACTTC.

This clonotype was seen ten or more times. The chain links TRBV5-1 to TRBJ2-3; tentative D call: TRBD2 (7 bases). With 4 bases removed from V and 3 bases from J, the gap between germline ends came to 12 bases. Germline CDR1 SGHRS, CDR2 YFSETQ. The CDR3 runs to 14 residues. The CDR3 loop is CASSSGTMTDTQYF. The CDR3 DNA reads as TGCGCCAGCAGCAGCGGGACAATGACAGATACGCAGTATTTT.

The chain has TRBV7-9 and TRBJ1-3; 10 bases fit TRBD1. The CDR3 covers 13 residues. Trimming cost V 8 bases and J 5 bases; bases outside gene matches: 3. In germline, CDR1 is SEHNR, CDR2 FQNEAQ (reference sequence). CDR3 amino acids: CASDRGPRNTIYF. CDR3 in DNA: TGTGCCAGCGACAGGGGGCCGCGAAACACCATATATTTT.

The V and J genes are TRBV18 and TRBJ2-5; the D is unclear. V shed 6 bases and J shed 3 bases, with 17 bases lying between them. This CDR3 region has 15 residues. In germline, CDR1 is KGHSH, CDR2 LQKENI. In DNA, the CDR3 is TGTGCCAGCTCCCCCCCGAAATCCGTCGAAGAGACCCAGTACTTC. This codes for CASSPPKSVEETQYF. Full variable domain (outside the CDR3, taken from reference TRBV18 and TRBJ2-5): NAGVMQNPRHLVRRRGQEARLRCSPMKGHSHVYWYRQLPEEGLKFMVYLQKENIIDESGMPKERFSAEFPKEGPSILRIQQVVRGDSAAYFCASSPPKSVEETQYFGPGTRLLVL.

CDR3 bases: TGCAGTGCTAGGGGGCGGAGAATGAACACTGAAGCTTTCTTT. Translated, it gives CSARGRRMNTEAFF. V usage is TRBV20-1 and J usage is TRBJ1-1; D may be TRBD1 (5 bases). Germline V gene sequence: CDR1 DFQATT, CDR2 SNEGSKA (reference sequence). CDR3 length equals 14 residues. The V and J ends lost 3 bases and 0 bases respectively, with 11 bases between them.

For the CDR3, the DNA is TGCAGTGCTAGTTCGAGTGCGGGGTCGAACTATGGCTACACCTTC. It encodes CSASSSAGSNYGYTF. The V gene is TRBV20-1, the J gene TRBJ1-2; D is undetermined. Germline loops: CDR1 DFQATT, CDR2 SNEGSKA (reference sequence). CDR3 length: 15 residues. Trimming shortened V by 3 bases and J by 2 bases, and 16 bases separated the two germline ends.

Notes on this clonotype: A clone one base away is much larger, so this may be a read error. V is TRBV25-1 and J is TRBJ1-5, with TRBD1 as a possible D gene (5 bases). This CDR3 has 13 amino acids. CDR1 and CDR2 (germline): MGHDK, SYGVNS. The ends were cut back, 3 bases at V and 5 bases at J, with 8 bases in the middle. The CDR3 here is CASSERDDQPQHF. The CDR3 DNA reads as TGTGCCAGCAGTGAGCGGGACGATCAGCCCCAGCATTTT.

The CDR3 nucleotides read TGTGCCAGCAGTTCCCCAGGGGTTCCTCAGCCCCAGCATTTT. Protein sequence: CASSSPGVPQPQHF. The V gene is TRBV28, the J gene TRBJ1-5; tentatively, D is TRBD1 (6 bases). From germline, CDR1 is MDHEN and CDR2 SYDVKM. CDR3 size: 14 residues. Trimming cost V 4 bases and J 6 bases, with 13 bases left between them. Full variable domain (rest looked up from reference TRBV28 and TRBJ1-5): DVKVTQSSRYLVKRTGEKVFLECVQDMDHENMFWYRQDPGLGLRLIYFSYDVKMKEKGDIPEGYSVSREKKERFSLILESASTNQTSMYLCASSSPGVPQPQHFGDGTRLSIL.

The chain is built from TRBV4-1 and TRBJ1-2; D perhaps matches TRBD1 (5 bases). CDR3 length equals 15 residues. Germline V lookup: CDR1 MGHRA, CDR2 YSYEKL. With 1 base removed from V and 4 bases from J, the gap between germline ends came to 13 bases. CDR3 amino acids: CASSQAPGRAYGYTF. CDR3 coding DNA: TGCGCCAGCAGCCAAGCCCCGGGACGGGCCTATGGCTACACCTTC.

The V call is TRBV6-6, the J call TRBJ2-7, with D unresolved. Trimming removed 7 bases at V and 4 bases at J, with 14 bases between. There are 13 residues in the CDR3. Germline CDR1 reads MNHNY; CDR2 reads SVGAGI (reference sequence). The CDR3 is CASKSESSYEQYF. The CDR3 nucleotides read TGTGCCAGCAAGAGCGAGAGCTCGTACGAGCAGTACTTC.

V and J are TRBV4-3 and TRBJ2-4; 8 positions agree with TRBD1. The J call is doubtful: the DNA matches TRBJ2-7 better. CDR1 and CDR2 (germline): LGHNA, YSLEER. The CDR3 covers 16 residues. DNA for the CDR3: TGCGCCAGCAGCCAAGCTGTGGGACAGGAAAACTACGAGCAGTACTTC. This codes for CASSQAVGQENYEQYF.

The chain couples TRBV27 to TRBJ1-2; the match to TRBD1 covers 9 bases. V dropped 6 bases and J dropped 2; count of bases not matched to a gene: 10. Germline-derived CDR1 and CDR2 are MNHEY and SMNVEV (reference sequence). The CDR3 extends over 16 amino acids. CDR3 residues: CASSAGQGSFNYGYTF. The CDR3 DNA is TGTGCCAGCAGCGCCGGACAGGGGTCCTTCAACTATGGCTACACCTTC.

V usage is TRBV20-1 and J usage is TRBJ1-1, with TRBD1 matching 8 bases. CDR3 length equals 15 residues. Germline CDR1 reads DFQATT; CDR2 reads SNEGSKA (reference sequence). The V gene end was trimmed by 1 base and the J gene end by 5 bases; junction bases not matched to a gene: 9. DNA of the CDR3: TGCAGTGCTAGAGTCCCGGGCAGGGGGCCGACTGAAGCTTTCTTT. Translated, it gives CSARVPGRGPTEAFF.

Only a few counts were recorded for this clonotype. The rearrangement joins TRBV20-1 to TRBJ1-4, with D maybe TRBD1 (6 bases). The CDR3 has 14 amino acids. The V end lost 6 bases, the J end lost 7 bases, and 18 bases lay between the germline ends. The germline V gene encodes CDR1 DFQATT and CDR2 SNEGSKA (reference sequence). Here the CDR3 DNA reads TGCAGTGCGTCGCATGGACAGCAAGGTGAAAAACTGTTTTTT. It codes for CSASHGQQGEKLFF.

The chain combines TRBV20-1 with TRBJ2-5, with D maybe TRBD2 (5 bases). Trimming cost V 1 base and J 1 base, with 10 bases left between them. Germline loops: CDR1 DFQATT, CDR2 SNEGSKA (reference sequence). The CDR3 consists of 14 residues. The CDR3 sequence: CSARVVGLQETQYF. The CDR3 bases are TGCAGTGCTAGAGTGGTCGGACTCCAAGAGACCCAGTACTTC.

Concerning this clonotype: The junction and the germline gene differ at one end; a read error may be behind it. DNA of the CDR3: TGTGCCAGTGGTATGGGGCCTCACGAGCAGTACTTC. It yields the protein CASGMGPHEQYF. The chain is built from TRBV19 and TRBJ2-7, with D maybe TRBD1 (5 bases). CDR1 LNHDA and CDR2 SQIVND come from the germline V gene (reference sequence). The CDR3 runs 12 residues.

The chain links TRBV24-1 to TRBJ2-1; TRBD1 aligns across 7 bases. V was pared by 4 bases and J by 5 bases, with 7 bases of the junction left unmatched. CDR3 size: 15 residues. Per germline, CDR1 KGHDR and CDR2 SFDVKD. CDR3 amino acids: CATSDPRGSDNEQFF. The CDR3, as DNA: TGTGCCACCAGTGACCCCAGGGGGTCAGACAATGAGCAGTTCTTC.

At least ten counts were recorded for this clonotype. This rearrangement joins TRBV12-3 or TRBV12-4 to TRBJ2-5, with 9 bases that match TRBD1. The CDR3 contains 18 residues. With V trimmed by 2 bases and J by 1 base, 11 bases remained unmatched. CDR3 amino acids: CASSLSGLRTGAQETQYF. The CDR3 coding sequence is TGTGCCAGCAGTTTAAGCGGCCTTAGGACAGGGGCCCAAGAGACCCAGTACTTC.

CDR3 in amino acids: CASSLAPERAEAFF. CDR3 DNA: TGTGCCAGCAGCTTAGCCCCGGAGAGGGCTGAAGCTTTCTTT. The rearrangement uses TRBV7-9 and TRBJ1-1; D is ambiguous. The CDR3 is made up of 14 amino acids. The germline V and J ends were trimmed by 0 bases and 6 bases, with 11 bases remaining between them. Germline loops: CDR1 SEHNR, CDR2 FQNEAQ (reference sequence).

The sample holds a few counts of this clonotype. V gene TRBV7-9 combines with J gene TRBJ2-1; 8 positions match TRBD2. The V gene end was trimmed by 5 bases and the J gene end by 0 bases; junction bases not matched to a gene: 6. Germline loops: CDR1 SEHNR, CDR2 FQNEAQ (reference sequence). The CDR3 has 16 residues. In DNA, the CDR3 is TGTGCCAGCAGCCCAGCCGGGACTAGCTCCTACAATGAGCAGTTCTTC. Translating gives CASSPAGTSSYNEQFF.

The chain couples TRBV27 to TRBJ1-2; TRBD1 matches at 9 bases. The germline gives CDR1 MNHEY, CDR2 SMNVEV (reference sequence). The length of the CDR3 is 14 residues. V lost 6 bases and J lost 2; bases outside the gene matches: 4. The CDR3 loop reads CASRQTGGNYGYTF. The DNA for the CDR3 is TGTGCCAGCAGACAAACAGGGGGCAACTATGGCTACACCTTC.

This clonotype was detected a few times. The chain links TRBV12-5 to TRBJ1-2, with 9 bases identical to TRBD1. With V trimmed by 6 bases and J by 0 bases, 14 bases remained unmatched. The germline V gene has CDR1 LGHNT and CDR2 FRNRAP. The CDR3 contains 18 residues. The CDR3 DNA reads TGTGCTAGTGGATCCCCTAACAGGGGGCTCCTGCCTAACTATGGCTACACCTTC. Its protein product is CASGSPNRGLLPNYGYTF.

Details on this clonotype: A read error may produce the germline difference seen at one junction end. This sequence joins TRBV7-3 and TRBJ2-6; D perhaps matches TRBD1 (5 bases). Germline V CDR1 and CDR2: SGHTA, FQGTGA. The CDR3 extends over 15 amino acids. CDR3 nucleotide sequence: TGTGCCAGCAGCGGATTGAGTACTGGGGCCAGCGTCCTGACTTTC. Translated: CASSGLSTGASVLTF.

This clonotype was recorded at least ten times. J is TRBJ1-2 and V is TRBV7-9, with D perhaps matching TRBD1 (6 bases). Germline values: CDR1 SEHNR, CDR2 FQNEAQ (reference sequence). The V gene lost 7 bases and the J gene lost 6 bases, with 18 bases spanning the gap. The CDR3 spans 14 residues. The CDR3: CASIRGSLTDGYTF. The CDR3 nucleotides are TGTGCCAGCATCAGGGGCAGCCTTACCGATGGCTACACCTTC.

This chain connects TRBV14 to TRBJ2-7; D gene ambiguous. Per the germline V gene, CDR1 is SGHDN and CDR2 is FVKESK. The CDR3 runs to 14 residues. Trimming stripped 0 bases from V and 6 bases from J, with 12 bases between. The CDR3 DNA reads as TGTGCCAGCAGCCAAGATGCCGGTTGGGGCGAGCAGTACTTC. It is translated as CASSQDAGWGEQYF. The full variable domain, in which reference TRBV14 and TRBJ2-7 provide the parts outside the CDR3, is EAGVTQFPSHSVIEKGQTVTLRCDPISGHDNLYWYRRVMGKEIKFLLHFVKESKQDESGMPNNRFLAERTGGTYSTLKVQPAELEDSGVYFCASSQDAGWGEQYFGPGTRLTVT.

CDR3 protein: CATSDGGSPHRYETQYF. The CDR3, as DNA: TGTGCCACCAGTGATGGCGGGTCCCCACACCGGTATGAGACCCAGTACTTC. The chain is built from TRBV24-1 and TRBJ2-5; a weak D match, TRBD2 (5 bases). Germline assignment: CDR1 KGHDR and CDR2 SFDVKD. The CDR3 is made up of 17 amino acids. V dropped 3 bases and J dropped 5 bases, with 21 bases sitting between them.

This clonotype was seen more than once but under ten times. J is TRBJ1-1 and V is TRBV11-2, with D uncertain. CDR3 length: 14 amino acids. V lost 5 bases to trimming and J lost 6 bases, with 16 bases between them. From germline, CDR1 is SGHAT and CDR2 FQNNGV. CDR3 amino acids: CASSPATRRAEAFF. The CDR3 DNA is TGTGCCAGCAGCCCAGCGACCCGAAGGGCTGAAGCTTTCTTT.

The gene calls are TRBV6-1 and TRBJ2-1; 10 bases align to TRBD2. CDR3 length: 15 residues. Germline CDR1 MNHNS, CDR2 SASEGT. Trimming took 1 base from V and 7 from J; bases not matched to a gene: 4. CDR3 region: CASSEVASGSNEQFF. Written as DNA, the CDR3 is TGTGCCAGCAGTGAAGTCGCTAGCGGGAGTAATGAGCAGTTCTTC.